The rows below give T cell receptor beta chains drawn from one sample of a study of cytomegalovirus exposure and HLA in healthy donors. Assay used: immunoSEQ multiplex PCR; TCRdb lists only in-frame clones, some missing. The table has about 180,000 clones, 75% to 80% seen once. Specimen: PBMCs. These receptors were obtained from a middle-aged man in good health and CMV-seropositive. CDR3s include the opening cysteine and the closing phenylalanine or tryptophan. The D gene is left open where the match is weak. Size is stated for part of the rows, as once, few or many counts, or as a class when the clone is expanded.

TRBJ2-3,.,.,TRBV27,CASSLEGRSTDTQYF,TGTGCCAGCAGTTTGGAGGGGCGGAGCACAGATACGCAGTATTTT
TRBJ1-1,.,.,TRBV20-1,CSARLNTEAFF,TGCAGTGCTAGATTAAATACTGAAGCTTTCTTT
TRBJ1-1,.,.,TRBV7-9,CASSSTQVAFF,TGTGCCAGCAGCTCAACCCAGGTGGCTTTCTTT
TRBJ2-2,.,.,TRBV28,CASAGVAGELFF,TGTGCCAGCGCAGGGGTGGCCGGGGAGCTGTTTTTT
TRBJ1-1,once,TRBD1,TRBV27,CASSTLGTGEFEAFF,TGTGCCAGCAGTACCCTCGGGACAGGGGAATTTGAAGCTTTCTTT
TRBJ1-1,.,TRBD1,TRBV6-6,CASRPTGGAGTEAFF,TGTGCCAGCAGGCCGACAGGGGGCGCGGGCACTGAAGCTTTCTTT
TRBJ2-1,.,.,TRBV5-1,CASRNQDEQFF,TGCGCCAGCAGGAATCAGGATGAGCAGTTCTTC
TRBJ2-1,.,TRBD2,TRBV5-4,CASSLGGNNNEQFF,TGTGCCAGCAGTTTGGGAGGGAATAACAATGAGCAGTTCTTC
TRBJ2-2,few,TRBD2,TRBV5-1,CASSLGASGYTGELFF,TGCGCCAGCAGCTTGGGGGCTAGCGGATACACCGGGGAGCTGTTTTTT
TRBJ2-1,few,TRBD2,TRBV25-1,CASSEIAGIYNEQFF,TGTGCCAGCAGTGAGATAGCGGGTATCTACAATGAGCAGTTCTTC